The 31 T cell receptor beta chains below were found in one sample sequenced in a study of T cells in localized non-small cell lung cancer. TCRdb keeps only in-frame clones here, not all; method: immunoSEQ multiplex PCR. The sample has approximately 3,200 clones, about 29% seen once; the top ten hold less than 8.5%. The sample in question was lung tumor tissue, obtained before any cancer treatment. These receptors all come from a man aged 40-75 years with stage I lung adenocarcinoma.

In its sample, this clone was seen a few times. J is TRBJ2-7 and V is TRBV6-8; TRBD1 or TRBD2 may be the D gene (5 bases each). V was shortened by 4 bases and J by 2 bases, with 15 bases between the two germline ends. The germline V gene encodes CDR1 MNHGY and CDR2 SAAAGT. The CDR3 loop spans 15 amino acids. The CDR3 coding sequence is TGTGCCAGCAGTTTTTTAGGTGGGACCCCCTACGAGCAGTACTTC. This translates into CASSFLGGTPYEQYF.

This clone has a handful of counts. The V gene is TRBV11-3, the J gene TRBJ2-2, with D possibly matching TRBD1 (5 bases). The germline V and J ends were trimmed by 3 bases and 5 bases, with 10 bases remaining between them. This CDR3 has 14 amino acids. Germline loops: CDR1 SGHNT, CDR2 YENEEA. The CDR3 here is CASSFSDRTGELFF. For the CDR3, the DNA is TGTGCCAGCAGCTTCTCTGACAGAACCGGGGAGCTGTTTTTT.

This clone is medium-sized. The genes are TRBV6-8 and TRBJ1-2; 11 bases align to TRBD1. V trimming: 8 bases; J trimming: 7 bases; junction bases outside the gene matches: 9. CDR1 MNHGY and CDR2 SAAAGT come from the germline V gene. This CDR3 region has 14 residues. The chain's CDR3 is CASSRGQGALGYTF. The CDR3 region has the DNA TGTGCCAGCTCACGTGGACAGGGGGCGCTTGGCTACACCTTC.

The chain is built from TRBV19 and TRBJ1-5; D remains unclear. Germline V lookup: CDR1 LNHDA, CDR2 SQIVND (reference sequence). The CDR3 loop spans 14 amino acids. V was pared by 3 bases and J by 7 bases, with 13 bases between. CDR3 nucleotide sequence: TGTGCCAGTAGTATTGGAGGGCCAAACCAGCCCCAGCATTTT. This encodes CASSIGGPNQPQHF.

In its sample, this clone is medium-sized. This rearrangement joins TRBV15 to TRBJ1-5, with TRBD1 matching over 8 bases. CDR1 is LNHNV and CDR2 is YYDKDF in the germline V gene (reference sequence). V lost 4 bases to trimming and J lost 3 bases; unmatched junction nucleotides: 8. The CDR3 totals 16 residues. This CDR3 reads CATSTTGTGFNQPQHF. The CDR3 region has the DNA TGTGCCACCAGCACAACCGGGACAGGATTCAATCAGCCCCAGCATTTT. Drawing the rest from reference TRBV15 and TRBJ1-5, the complete variable domain is DAMVIQNPRYQVTQFGKPVTLSCSQTLNHNVMYWYQQKSSQAPKLLFHYYDKDFNNEADTPDNFQSRRPNTSFCFLDIRSPGLGDTAMYLCATSTTGTGFNQPQHFGDGTRLSIL.

This clone has a handful of counts. This chain links TRBV6-8 with TRBJ2-5; TRBD2 might be the D (6 bases). V lost 0 bases and J lost 5, with 10 bases in between. Germline lookup yields CDR1 MNHGY and CDR2 SAAAGT. This CDR3 spans 14 amino acids. The CDR3 region has the DNA TGTGCCAGCAGTTACTCGGAGGGCTCGGAGACCCAGTACTTC. Its protein product is CASSYSEGSETQYF.

This clone was seen a few times. This chain joins TRBV30 and TRBJ1-2; 8 bases fit TRBD1. The CDR3 runs to 14 residues. J lost 5 bases, V lost 0 bases, and 5 bases had no gene match. The germline CDR1 and CDR2 sequences are GTSNPN and SVGIG (reference sequence). The DNA of the CDR3 is TGTGCCTGGAGTGTATTACAGGGGGGATATGGCTACACCTTC. It encodes CAWSVLQGGYGYTF.

This clone appeared a few times. The rearrangement joins TRBV11-3 to TRBJ2-3, with 7 bases fitting TRBD2. CDR1 is SGHNT, CDR2 YENEEA, per germline. The CDR3 is 14 residues long. J lost 4 bases, V lost 4 bases, and 5 bases had no gene match. CDR3 DNA: TGTGCCAGCAGCTCCCTGGGACTATCAGATACGCAGTATTTT. It encodes CASSSLGLSDTQYF. Together with reference TRBV11-3 and TRBJ2-3, the CDR3 gives the full variable domain: EAGVVQSPRYKIIEKKQPVAFWCNPISGHNTLYWYLQNLGQGPELLIRYENEEAVDDSQLPKDRFSAERLKGVDSTLKIQPAELGDSAVYLCASSSLGLSDTQYFGPGTRLTVL.

This clone qualifies as medium-sized. The chain combines TRBV11-3 with TRBJ2-2; TRBD2 aligns across 8 bases. Per germline, CDR1 SGHNT and CDR2 YENEEA. The length of the CDR3 is 17 residues. V lost 7 bases to trimming and J lost 2 bases; unmatched junction nucleotides: 12. CDR3 loop: CASKRSGGTSNTGELFF. Here the CDR3 DNA reads TGTGCCAGCAAGCGGAGTGGGGGGACTAGTAACACCGGGGAGCTGTTTTTT.

The chain employs TRBV28 and TRBJ1-5, with TRBD1 matching over 7 bases. V was clipped by 5 bases and J by 4 bases; unmatched bases: 8. Germline V gives CDR1 MDHEN, CDR2 SYDVKM. The CDR3 length is 15 residues. The CDR3 nucleotides read TGTGCCAGCAGTCCCCGGTTCAGGGGGAATCAGCCCCAGCATTTT. This translates into CASSPRFRGNQPQHF.

This chain joins TRBV10-2 and TRBJ2-7; TRBD1 might be the D (6 bases). Germline CDR1 and CDR2: WSHSY and SAAADI. The CDR3 totals 13 residues. The V gene lost 6 bases and the J gene lost 3 bases, with 12 bases spanning the gap. CDR3 residues: CASRQNRDYEQYF. CDR3 in DNA: TGCGCCAGCAGGCAGAACAGGGACTACGAGCAGTACTTC.

Only a few counts were recorded for this clone. The CDR3 DNA reads as TGTGCCAGCAATCCTGGGGGACTACAAGGTGGTTACGGTGAGCAGTTCTTC. Translated, it gives CASNPGGLQGGYGEQFF. V is TRBV9 and J is TRBJ2-1; 7 bases align to TRBD2. The CDR3 length is 17 residues. Germline trimming cut 6 bases from V and 9 bases from J; bases unmatched to any gene: 21. Germline CDR1 reads SGDLS; CDR2 reads YYNGEE.

The gene calls are TRBV29-1 and TRBJ2-7; no clear D. Germline V gives CDR1 SQVTM, CDR2 ANQGSEA. This CDR3 has 12 amino acids. V was pared by 4 bases and J by 6 bases, with 13 bases between. This CDR3 is CSVGPGGSEQYF. The CDR3 region has the DNA TGCAGCGTTGGGCCAGGCGGTAGCGAGCAGTACTTC.

This clone was seen more than once but under ten times. Here the CDR3 reads CASRRKGSTNEKLFF. CDR3 coding DNA: TGTGCCAGCAGAAGAAAGGGGTCAACTAATGAAAAACTGTTTTTT. The chain carries TRBV11-3 and TRBJ1-4; tentatively, D is TRBD1 (5 bases). Trimming took off 6 bases at V and 0 bases at J, with 11 bases between the two ends. The length of the CDR3 is 15 residues. Germline V gene sequence: CDR1 SGHNT, CDR2 YENEEA. The variable domain in full, with the rest retrieved from reference TRBV11-3 and TRBJ1-4, is EAGVVQSPRYKIIEKKQPVAFWCNPISGHNTLYWYLQNLGQGPELLIRYENEEAVDDSQLPKDRFSAERLKGVDSTLKIQPAELGDSAVYLCASRRKGSTNEKLFFGSGTQLSVL.

The CDR3 bases are TGTGCCAGCAGCTTGGTGTCTGCGCCAACCTATGGCTACACCTTC. Translated, it gives CASSLVSAPTYGYTF. J is TRBJ1-2 and V is TRBV11-3, with unresolved D. Looked up from germline, CDR1 is SGHNT and CDR2 is YENEEA. Trimming took off 3 bases at V and 4 bases at J, with 15 bases between the two ends. CDR3 length equals 15 residues.

J is TRBJ1-4 and V is TRBV18; no clear D. Trimming removed 6 bases at V and 8 bases at J, with 10 bases between. The CDR3 extends over 12 amino acids. Germline loops: CDR1 KGHSH, CDR2 LQKENI. CDR3 sequence (DNA): TGTGCCAGCTCGGGCCAGGACGAAAAACTGTTTTTT. It specifies CASSGQDEKLFF.

The V call is TRBV30, the J call TRBJ1-5; 8 bases are a match to TRBD1. V was clipped by 0 bases and J by 7 bases; unmatched bases: 8. Germline V gives CDR1 GTSNPN, CDR2 SVGIG (reference sequence). The CDR3 extends over 15 amino acids. The CDR3 sequence: CAWSVPGQGGQPQHF. CDR3 bases: TGTGCCTGGAGTGTTCCCGGACAGGGCGGCCAGCCCCAGCATTTT.

The rearrangement joins TRBV4-1 to TRBJ2-5; tentatively, D is TRBD2 (7 bases). Germline values: CDR1 MGHRA, CDR2 YSYEKL. V was clipped by 5 bases and J by 4 bases, with 17 bases between them. The CDR3 loop spans 15 amino acids. Here the CDR3 reads CASSWRSGGLETQYF. DNA for the CDR3: TGCGCCAGCAGCTGGCGGTCGGGGGGCCTAGAGACCCAGTACTTC.

The chain employs TRBV19 and TRBJ1-1, with D possibly being TRBD1 (5 bases). CDR3 size: 13 residues. Trimming shortened V by 3 bases and J by 3 bases, and 8 bases separated the two germline ends. The V gene's germline CDR1 is LNHDA and CDR2 SQIVND (reference sequence). The CDR3 nucleotides are TGTGCCAGTAGTATGGGGGGAGACACTGAAGCTTTCTTT. Protein sequence: CASSMGGDTEAFF.

This clone was counted a single time. The J gene is TRBJ2-1, the V gene TRBV19; TRBD2 matches at 7 bases. In germline, CDR1 is LNHDA, CDR2 SQIVND (reference sequence). The V gene end was trimmed by 3 bases and the J gene end by 3 bases; junction bases not matched to a gene: 2. This CDR3 has 14 amino acids. CDR3 coding DNA: TGTGCCAGTAGTATTGCTAGCGGCTACAATGAGCAGTTCTTC. The encoded protein is CASSIASGYNEQFF.

This clone appeared a few times. V gene TRBV11-3 combines with J gene TRBJ2-1; D not resolved. Per germline, CDR1 SGHNT and CDR2 YENEEA. This CDR3 comprises 15 residues. Trimming pared 4 bases from V and 0 bases from J, leaving 10 bases between. CDR3 coding DNA: TGTGCCAGCAGCTGGGTGGATGGCTCCTACAATGAGCAGTTCTTC. Translated, it gives CASSWVDGSYNEQFF.

This chain connects TRBV19 to TRBJ2-1; D is unclear. The ends were cut back, 3 bases at V and 10 bases at J, with 16 bases in the middle. CDR3 size: 14 residues. CDR1 and CDR2 from the germline V gene are LNHDA and SQIVND (reference sequence). CDR3 sequence reads: CASSIVLDGLEQFF. The CDR3 DNA sequence: TGTGCCAGTAGTATCGTGTTGGACGGCCTCGAGCAGTTCTTC. Variable domain in full (rest from reference TRBV19 and TRBJ2-1): DGGITQSPKYLFRKEGQNVTLSCEQNLNHDAMYWYRQDPGQGLRLIYYSQIVNDFQKGDIAEGYSVSREKKESFPLTVTSAQKNPTAFYLCASSIVLDGLEQFFGPGTRLTVL.

The chain couples TRBV19 to TRBJ2-2; D not resolved. V lost 6 bases and J lost 3, with 11 bases in between. Per germline, CDR1 LNHDA and CDR2 SQIVND (reference sequence). CDR3 length equals 14 residues. The CDR3 nucleotides read TGTGCCAGTAGAGATTCCCACTACACCGGGGAGCTGTTTTTT. Translating it yields CASRDSHYTGELFF.

This clone was observed a handful of times. The genes are TRBV18 and TRBJ1-4; D not certain. Germline assignment: CDR1 KGHSH and CDR2 LQKENI. The V end was cut by 5 bases, the J end by 0 bases, with 13 bases between. This CDR3 spans 16 amino acids. CDR3 region: CASSTPPGSTNEKLFF. In nucleotides, the CDR3 is TGTGCCAGCTCAACGCCCCCGGGTTCAACTAATGAAAAACTGTTTTTT.

The chain combines TRBV30 with TRBJ2-1; TRBD2 matches at 7 bases. Per germline, CDR1 GTSNPN and CDR2 SVGIG (reference sequence). This CDR3 is 15 amino acids long. V trimming: 3 bases; J trimming: 10 bases; junction bases outside the gene matches: 15. CDR3: CAWSPRVAGTGEQFF. CDR3 in DNA: TGTGCCTGGAGCCCTCGGGTAGCGGGTACAGGAGAGCAGTTCTTC.

This rearrangement joins TRBV5-1 to TRBJ2-5; 7 bases are shared with TRBD1. Trimming took 2 bases from V and 5 from J; bases not matched to a gene: 12. Germline lookup yields CDR1 SGHRS and CDR2 YFSETQ. The CDR3 is 16 amino acids. The CDR3 loop reads CASSFSRGGMRETQYF. The DNA of the CDR3 is TGCGCCAGCAGCTTTTCCAGAGGGGGCATGAGGGAGACCCAGTACTTC.

Only a few counts were recorded for this clone. The chain is built from TRBV6-7 and TRBJ1-1; D is possibly TRBD1 (6 bases). Being an ORF, TRBV6-7 has a function that is uncertain. The ends were cut back, 5 bases at V and 11 bases at J, with 12 bases in the middle. The CDR3 consists of 11 residues. The CDR3 loop reads CASSQTGRAFF. In DNA, the CDR3 is TGTGCCAGCAGTCAAACAGGGAGGGCTTTCTTT.

This clone showed up just a few times. The CDR3 protein is CASSLRGAVGSDTQYF. Here the CDR3 DNA reads TGTGCCAGCAGCTTAAGGGGGGCAGTTGGTTCAGATACGCAGTATTTT. The J gene is TRBJ2-3, the V gene TRBV7-5. TRBV7-5 is noted as a pseudogene. There are 16 residues in the CDR3.

The genes are TRBV29-1 and TRBJ2-7; D call uncertain. The germline V and J ends were trimmed by 3 bases and 0 bases, with 6 bases remaining between them. The germline V gene encodes CDR1 SQVTM and CDR2 ANQGSEA. The CDR3 is 12 residues long. In nucleotides, the CDR3 is TGCAGCGTTGAGGAGTCCTCCTACGAGCAGTACTTC. Encoded protein: CSVEESSYEQYF.

This chain links TRBV28 with TRBJ2-2; the match to TRBD1 covers 11 bases. Germline V gene data show CDR1 as MDHEN and CDR2 as SYDVKM. V dropped 3 bases and J dropped 5; count of bases not matched to a gene: 5. There are 16 residues in the CDR3. As DNA, the CDR3 is TGTGCCAGCAGTTTTCCGGGACAGGGGGTAACCGGGGAGCTGTTTTTT. This gives the protein CASSFPGQGVTGELFF.

V usage is TRBV29-1 and J usage is TRBJ1-3, with D unclear. The V gene's germline CDR1 is SQVTM and CDR2 ANQGSEA. This CDR3 has 12 amino acids. V was cut by 4 bases and J by 2 bases, with 6 bases left in between. The CDR3 loop reads CSVGTAGNTIYF. CDR3 nucleotides: TGCAGCGTTGGGACCGCTGGAAACACCATATATTTT.